This T cell receptor beta chain was profiled in a study of human T cells and chemical hapten exposure. Study conclusions and caveats: Expanded TCRs produced significantly more large CDR3 similarity clusters than controls did.

Unique molecular identifiers were attached to individual cDNA molecules within the library. TCRdb processed the RACE reads anew with MiXCR; each CDR3 protein has one entry. The repertoire includes some 39,000 distinct CDR3 sequences, 9.5% of them detected once, and 20% to 30% sits in the top ten. This clonotype was counted between two and nine times. The antigen remains unidentified. Trimming stripped 2 bases from V and 3 bases from J, with 10 bases between. CDR1 and CDR2 from the germline V gene are SEHNR and FQNEAQ (reference sequence). The CDR3 length is 14 residues. Noted time point: patch test 3, about 24 weeks after DPC sensitization. Treatment reported: therapeutic diphenylcyclopropenone sensitization with weekly scalp DPC. Total RNA was isolated from unfractionated whole blood. Donation of samples came from alopecia patients who were 18 to 70 years old and suitable for DPC.

The sequences come from whole blood, collected in connection with sensitization to the hapten diphenylcyclopropenone (DPC). This chain uses TRBV7-9 with TRBJ2-5; weak D call: TRBD1 (5 bases). The source is a man in his fifties with alopecia areata. Some clones in this sample may be carry-over from other donors' samples. CDR3: CASSLSVGEETQYF. As DNA, the CDR3 is TGTGCCAGCAGCTTATCCGTAGGGGAAGAGACCCAGTACTTC.